A selection of T cell receptor beta chains follows, all from one sample in a study of vaccination and CD4 T cells after COVID-19. Each CDR3 protein is one row after TCRdb ran MiXCR on the PCR reads. Seen here are 9,100 or so distinct CDR3 sequences, about half observed once, and the top ten hold 17%. No antigen has been identified for these receptors. The sample taken for sequencing was CD4+ T cells from blood, cultured in vitro. All receptors come from a human donor in good health. Each CDR3 is given with its conserved first and last residue. A D gene is named only where the DNA matches it firmly. Rows may omit the clone size; those that give it use once, few, many or a size class.

>TRBV27|NA|NA|TRBJ1-6
TGTGCCAGCAGTTTATCATGGCGGCAGGGAGGGGATAGCTATAATTCACCCCTCCACTTT
CASSLSWRQGGDSYNSPLHF
>TRBV6-1|NA|large|TRBJ1-2
TGTGCCGCGGCAGCCCTAGGGTTATATGGCTACACCTTC
CAAAALGLYGYTF
>TRBV18|TRBD2|once|TRBJ2-7
TGTGCCAGCTCTTTCGGAAGCGGGGGCCAGAGCTCCTACGAGCAGTACTTC
CASSFGSGGQSSYEQYF
>TRBV29-1|NA|NA|TRBJ1-5
TGCAGCGTTGCCCCCAGGTCTGGTATGGAGCCCCAGCATTTT
CSVAPRSGMEPQHF
>TRBV7-9|TRBD2|NA|TRBJ2-3
TGTGCCAGCAGCTCAATGCCGGGACTAGCGGGGGACCGCACAGATACGCAGTATTTT
CASSSMPGLAGDRTDTQYF
>TRBV20-1|TRBD2|NA|TRBJ2-1
TGCAGTGCTAGAGGTAGCGGGAGGGCCTCTGGTGAGCAGTTCTTC
CSARGSGRASGEQFF
>TRBV20-1|TRBD1|few|TRBJ1-1
TGCAGTGCTAGAATGTGGGACAGGGACTTGAACACTGAAGCTTTCTTT
CSARMWDRDLNTEAFF
>TRBV28|NA|NA|TRBJ1-2
TGTGCCAGCAGGACGGAAGAAGCTAACTATGGCTACACCTTC
CASRTEEANYGYTF
>TRBV2|NA|NA|TRBJ2-5
TGTGCCAGCAGTGAACAGCGGGCCCAAGAGACCCAGTACTTC
CASSEQRAQETQYF
>TRBV18|NA|NA|TRBJ1-1
TGTGCCAGCTCACCAGGGACACTGGACACTGAAGCTTTCTTT
CASSPGTLDTEAFF
>TRBV7-7|NA|NA|TRBJ2-5
TGTGCCAGCAGCTTAGACGGGGGCACCGGAGAGACCCAGTACTTC
CASSLDGGTGETQYF
>TRBV2|NA|NA|TRBJ1-2
TGTGCCAGCAGTGGACACATCTTTGGCTACACCTTC
CASSGHIFGYTF
>TRBV19|TRBD2|NA|TRBJ2-5
TGTGCCGTAGCGGGGGGGCTGGGAGAGACCCAGTACTTC
CAVAGGLGETQYF
>TRBV7-2|NA|NA|TRBJ1-2
TGTGCCAGCACCGAACCGGGGTTTGGCTATGGCTACACCTTC
CASTEPGFGYGYTF
>TRBV7-2|NA|NA|TRBJ2-7
TGCGCCAGCAGCCCTACGGGGGTATACGAGCAGTACTTC
CASSPTGVYEQYF
>TRBV7-2|NA|NA|TRBJ2-5
TGTGCCAGCAGCCCGGTTAGGGTACGAGAGACCCAGTACTTC
CASSPVRVRETQYF
>TRBV7-2|NA|NA|TRBJ2-7
TGTGCCAGCAGCCCCAGTCTGAAGCAGTACTTC
CASSPSLKQYF
>TRBV28|TRBD1|NA|TRBJ1-3
TGTGCCAACAGTCCAGGGGGCGCCGGGGGAAACACCATATATTTT
CANSPGGAGGNTIYF
>TRBV5-4|TRBD2|NA|TRBJ2-7
TGTGCCAGCAGCTCCGGGACTAGCGGAACCTACGAGCAGTACTTC
CASSSGTSGTYEQYF
>TRBV28|NA|NA|TRBJ2-7
TGTGCCAGCAGTACGTACGACAGCTCCTACGAGCAGTACTTC
CASSTYDSSYEQYF
>TRBV20-1|TRBD2|few|TRBJ2-2
TGCAGTGCTAGTGGGATAGCGGGAGGGTTTTCGAACACCGGGGAGCTGTTTTTT
CSASGIAGGFSNTGELFF
>TRBV15|NA|NA|TRBJ2-1
TGTGCCACCAGCAGAGACAGGGATGTTGAGCAGTTCTTC
CATSRDRDVEQFF
>TRBV20-1|NA|NA|TRBJ1-3
TGCAGTGCCACAAAAGGGGGCTCTGGAAACACCATATATTTT
CSATKGGSGNTIYF
>TRBV7-2|TRBD2|NA|TRBJ2-4
TGTGCCAGCAGCTTAGATCCAGGGAGGGAAAACATTCAGTACTTC
CASSLDPGRENIQYF
>TRBV25-1|TRBD1|NA|TRBJ1-2
TGTGCCAGCAGTGATCAGCGACCACAGGGGGAAGGCTATGGCTACACCTTC
CASSDQRPQGEGYGYTF
>TRBV20-1|TRBD1|NA|TRBJ2-7
TGCAGTGCTAGAGATCGGGACAGGGTATTCGAGCAGTACTTC
CSARDRDRVFEQYF
>TRBV11-2|NA|NA|TRBJ1-1
TGTGCCAGCAGCCGAGGTGTCGGGGGGCCGATGAACACTGAAGCTTTCTTT
CASSRGVGGPMNTEAFF
>TRBV20-1|TRBD1|few|TRBJ2-7
TGCAGTGCCATCGTGTGGGGACAGCCCACCTACGAGCAGTACTTC
CSAIVWGQPTYEQYF
>TRBV5-1|NA|NA|TRBJ2-5
TGCGCCAGCAGTATGGACAGCCAAGAGACCCAGTACTTC
CASSMDSQETQYF
>TRBV19|TRBD1|NA|TRBJ1-2
TGTGCCAGTACCATAAACAGGGGCCCCTATGGCTACACCTTC
CASTINRGPYGYTF
>TRBV29-1|TRBD2|NA|TRBJ2-2
TGCAGCGTTGCTCTAGCGGGAAACACCGGGGAGCTGTTTTTT
CSVALAGNTGELFF
>TRBV6-2/TRBV6-3|TRBD2|few|TRBJ2-3
TGTGCCAGCAGCCGATCCAGTGGGACTAGCGGGGCCGCGGCGCAGTATTTT
CASSRSSGTSGAAAQYF
>TRBV20-1|TRBD1|NA|TRBJ1-1
TGCAGTGCTACTCAGGGGGGGAACACTGAAGCTTTCTTT
CSATQGGNTEAFF
>TRBV20-1|NA|NA|TRBJ1-2
TGCAGTGCCCGGCCGTGGGATGGCTACACCTTC
CSARPWDGYTF
>TRBV12-3/TRBV12-4|NA|NA|TRBJ2-5
TGTGCCAGCAGTTTAGGGGGGTCCCAAGAGACCCAGTACTTC
CASSLGGSQETQYF
>TRBV28|TRBD1|few|TRBJ1-1
TGTGCCAGCAGGGACAGGGTTTTAACGGCTTTCTTT
CASRDRVLTAFF
>TRBV21-1|NA|few|TRBJ2-2
TGTGCCAGCAGCGGTGGGACAGGGTTGGCTTCCACCGGGGAGCTGTTTTTT
CASSGGTGLASTGELFF
>TRBV7-9|TRBD1|NA|TRBJ1-2
TGTGCCAGCAGCTCCTTTGGTCCCGGGACAGGGGGGGATGGCTACACCTTC
CASSSFGPGTGGDGYTF
>TRBV7-8|NA|NA|TRBJ1-5
TGTGCCAGCAGCTCTGGACTTCTCTCCGGGAGCAATCAGCCCCAGCATTTT
CASSSGLLSGSNQPQHF
>TRBV6-1|TRBD1|NA|TRBJ1-4
TGTGCCAGCTCACTCACTCAGGGGGCAGGTGAAAAACTGTTTTTT
CASSLTQGAGEKLFF
>TRBV12-3/TRBV12-4|TRBD1|NA|TRBJ1-3
TGTGCCAGCAGGCCTCAGGGGGCTGGAAACACCATATATTTT
CASRPQGAGNTIYF
>TRBV24-1|NA|NA|TRBJ2-5
TGTGCCACCAGAATACCAGCGGTCGAGGCGGAGACCCAGTACTTC
CATRIPAVEAETQYF
>TRBV7-2|NA|few|TRBJ2-7
TGTGCCAGCACCATTAAGGGGTCGGGGGTCGGGCAGTACTTC
CASTIKGSGVGQYF
>TRBV7-8|NA|NA|TRBJ1-1
TGTGCCAGCAGCCGAGGGCGGGGGTTGGCGAACACTGAAGCTTTCTTT
CASSRGRGLANTEAFF
>TRBV5-4|NA|NA|TRBJ1-2
TGTGCCAGCAGCTTGGAAATGGGTACCAGCTATGGCTACACCTTC
CASSLEMGTSYGYTF
>TRBV7-2|NA|NA|TRBJ2-7
TGTGCCAGCAGCTTAGCAGCCAGCGGACCCTACGAGCAGTACTTC
CASSLAASGPYEQYF
>TRBV7-2|NA|NA|TRBJ2-1
TGTGCCAGCAGCCAACCGAGGGAGTACAATGAGCAGTTCTTC
CASSQPREYNEQFF
>TRBV27|NA|few|TRBJ1-2
TGTGCCAGCAGTGACACCAGGATATCCGGGGGCTACACCTTC
CASSDTRISGGYTF
>TRBV27|NA|NA|TRBJ1-5
TGTGCCGTCTCGACAGGTTTCAATCAGCCCCAGCATTTT
CAVSTGFNQPQHF
>TRBV4-1|NA|NA|TRBJ2-7
TGCGCCAGCAGCCAAGACACAGGGCAGTACTTC
CASSQDTGQYF
>TRBV27|NA|NA|TRBJ1-6
TGTGCCAGCAGGGCGGAGTTCTATAATTCACCCCTCCACTTT
CASRAEFYNSPLHF
>TRBV6-1|NA|NA|TRBJ2-7
TGTGCCAGCGGTCGCTGGGCCTACGAGCAGTACTTC
CASGRWAYEQYF
>TRBV20-1|NA|few|TRBJ1-2
TGCAGTGCTAGTGAGCCCACAGGGAGGAACTATGGCTACACCTTC
CSASEPTGRNYGYTF
>TRBV11-2|NA|NA|TRBJ1-2
TGTGCCAGCAGCTTAAGTTGGGGGCACGGTGGCTACACCTTC
CASSLSWGHGGYTF
>TRBV5-4|NA|few|TRBJ1-2
TGTGCCAGCAGCTTGGAAACAGTATCTAGTGGCTACACCTTC
CASSLETVSSGYTF